The 21 T cell receptor beta chains presented below share a single source sample, sequenced in a study of a mutant IDH1 vaccine in newly diagnosed glioma. No antigen has been assigned to these receptors. Time point reported: week 35, safety follow-up. All doses held 300 ug of mutant IDH1 20-mer peptide, with topical imiquimod. The method was immunoSEQ multiplex PCR; TCRdb's version includes in-frame clones alone and lacks a portion of them. The sample holds roughly 60,000 clones; about four fifths are singletons and the top ten take less than 7%. Sequenced here: PBMCs, sampled from a glioma patient whose treatment included an IDH1 peptide vaccine. The receptors come from a man aged 40-55 years with glioma.

This chain links TRBV10-3 with TRBJ1-1; TRBD1 agrees at 9 bases. Germline CDR1 ENHRY, CDR2 SYGVKD. The CDR3 runs 14 residues. J gave up 6 bases and V 5 bases, and 7 bases lay outside the gene matches. The CDR3 DNA follows: TGTGCCATCAGTCCCGGGACAGGGTCCGCTGAAGCTTTCTTT. It encodes CAISPGTGSAEAFF.

The chain combines TRBV13 with TRBJ2-5; perhaps TRBD2 as D (7 bases). Between the trimmed V and J ends, which lost 5 bases and 4 bases, there was a span of 23 bases. In germline, CDR1 is PRHDT, CDR2 FYEKMQ (reference sequence). This CDR3 has 17 amino acids. The CDR3 DNA sequence: TGTGCCAGCAGCGCCGGTCCCCCGCGGGGGCGGTCAGAGACCCAGTACTTC. The encoded protein is CASSAGPPRGRSETQYF.

The gene calls are TRBV27 and TRBJ1-2; D might be TRBD1 (5 bases). Per germline, CDR1 MNHEY and CDR2 SMNVEV (reference sequence). V lost 4 bases and J lost 5, with 11 bases in between. The CDR3 totals 13 residues. In nucleotides, the CDR3 is TGTGCCAGCAGTTCCCGGGGGAGGTATGGCTACACCTTC. Amino acid sequence: CASSSRGRYGYTF.

The chain employs TRBV4-1 and TRBJ2-2; no definite D call. Looked up from germline, CDR1 is MGHRA and CDR2 is YSYEKL. CDR3 length: 14 amino acids. Trimming removed 5 bases from V and 0 bases from J, with 7 bases in between. The CDR3 nucleotides read TGCGCCAGCAGCGCCACGTCGAACACCGGGGAGCTGTTTTTT. It translates to CASSATSNTGELFF.

The chain combines TRBV19 with TRBJ2-7, with D tentatively TRBD2 (5 bases). Trimming stripped 9 bases from V and 3 bases from J, with 15 bases between. The CDR3 is 13 amino acids. Germline values: CDR1 LNHDA, CDR2 SQIVND (reference sequence). The CDR3 sequence: CARRGQDLYEQYF. DNA for the CDR3: TGTGCCAGAAGAGGGCAGGACCTCTACGAGCAGTACTTC.

The chain links TRBV18 to TRBJ1-1; the D gene is possibly TRBD1 (5 bases). This CDR3 is built from 16 residues. Per germline, CDR1 KGHSH and CDR2 LQKENI. Trimming took off 3 bases at V and 4 bases at J, with 18 bases between the two ends. CDR3 region: CASSPGFQGRSTEAFF. The CDR3 DNA follows: TGTGCCAGCTCACCGGGGTTTCAGGGTAGAAGCACTGAAGCTTTCTTT.

This clone has only one observation. CDR3 sequence reads: CASSGWGTDTQYF. Written as DNA, the CDR3 is TGTGCCAGCAGTGGTTGGGGAACAGATACGCAGTATTTT. J is TRBJ2-3 and V is TRBV2; D unresolved. Trimming left V 4 bases short and J 3 bases short, with 8 bases between. This CDR3 has 13 residues. Per germline, CDR1 SNHLY and CDR2 FYNNEI.

The V gene is TRBV6-6, the J gene TRBJ1-3, with D tentatively TRBD1 (5 bases). The V gene lost 0 bases and the J gene lost 0 bases, with 9 bases spanning the gap. CDR1 MNHNY and CDR2 SVGAGI come from the germline V gene (reference sequence). CDR3 length: 16 amino acids. The CDR3 bases are TGTGCCAGCAGTTACTCGGCAGGGATCTCTGGAAACACCATATATTTT. As protein: CASSYSAGISGNTIYF.

The CDR3 is CASSPGYSGANVLTF. CDR3 coding DNA: TGCGCCAGCAGTCCGGGTTACTCTGGGGCCAACGTCCTGACTTTC. The chain employs TRBV4-3 and TRBJ2-6, with D unclear. CDR1 LGHNA and CDR2 YSLEER come from the germline V gene. V shed 6 bases and J shed 0 bases, with 9 bases lying between them. CDR3 length equals 15 residues.

A note on this clone: Relative to the germline gene, one junction end is altered; a read error may explain this. V gene TRBV6-4 combines with J gene TRBJ2-3; TRBD2 aligns across 9 bases. Germline V lookup: CDR1 MRHNA, CDR2 SNTAGT. This CDR3 comprises 11 residues. The chain's CDR3 is CATPRRASGAF. The DNA for the CDR3 is TGTGCCACCCCACGGCGGGCTAGCGGGGCCTTT.

This chain's CDR3 is CASSQQASAYEQYF. CDR3 sequence (DNA): TGCGCCAGCAGCCAACAAGCTAGCGCCTACGAGCAGTACTTC. V usage is TRBV4-1 and J usage is TRBJ2-7; possibly TRBD2 for D (6 bases). In germline, CDR1 is MGHRA, CDR2 YSYEKL. V was pared by 2 bases and J by 2 bases, with 10 bases between. This CDR3 is 14 amino acids long.

The V and J genes are TRBV7-2 and TRBJ2-7, with D tentatively TRBD1 or TRBD2 (5 bases each). Trimming removed 0 bases at V and 7 bases at J, with 13 bases between. The germline V gene encodes CDR1 SGHTA and CDR2 FQGNSA. The CDR3 runs 14 residues. DNA of the CDR3: TGTGCCAGCAGCTTAGCCTGGGGACCCGGGGAGCAGTACTTC. It specifies CASSLAWGPGEQYF.

In regard to this clone: An end of the junction does not agree with germline; a read error may underlie this. In nucleotides, the CDR3 is TGTGCCAGCAGCTTAGCCCCTACGGCGGGCGAGCGGTTCTTC. It yields the protein CASSLAPTAGERFF. The chain links TRBV11-3 to TRBJ2-1; D is possibly TRBD2 (5 bases). Germline V gives CDR1 SGHNT, CDR2 YENEEA. The CDR3 has 14 residues.

CDR3 region: CASRSSGGSYEQYF. The CDR3 DNA is TGTGCCAGCAGGTCTAGCGGGGGTTCCTACGAGCAGTACTTC. This sequence joins TRBV6-5 and TRBJ2-7; the match to TRBD2 covers 10 bases. This CDR3 comprises 14 residues. Germline CDR1 MNHEY, CDR2 SVGAGI. With V trimmed by 6 bases and J by 1 base, 3 bases remained unmatched.

The rearrangement joins TRBV7-2 to TRBJ2-5; no clear D gene. The CDR3 totals 16 residues. Trimming took off 0 bases at V and 1 base at J, with 12 bases between the two ends. Germline V lookup: CDR1 SGHTA, CDR2 FQGNSA. This CDR3 reads CASSLAATNLQETQYF. CDR3 DNA sequence: TGTGCCAGCAGCTTAGCTGCCACCAACCTCCAAGAGACCCAGTACTTC.

The DNA of the CDR3 is TGTGCCAGCAGCCAATTCGGCGGGGACGAGCAGTACTTC. The encoded protein is CASSQFGGDEQYF. The rearrangement uses TRBV4-2 and TRBJ2-7, with D maybe TRBD2 (6 bases). CDR3 length: 13 amino acids. Trimming left V 2 bases short and J 5 bases short, with 10 bases between. Germline lookup yields CDR1 LGHNA and CDR2 YNFKEQ.

The chain has TRBV19 and TRBJ2-1, with TRBD2 matching over 13 bases. The CDR3 runs to 15 residues. Trimming removed 0 bases from V and 8 bases from J; junction bases left unmatched: 1. The V gene's germline CDR1 is LNHDA and CDR2 SQIVND (reference sequence). The CDR3 sequence: CASSIDGTSGDEQFF. CDR3 in DNA: TGTGCCAGTAGTATAGATGGGACTAGCGGGGATGAGCAGTTCTTC.

V usage is TRBV19 and J usage is TRBJ1-2; D is ambiguous. CDR3 length equals 12 residues. V lost 7 bases to trimming and J lost 2 bases, with 8 bases between them. The germline V gene encodes CDR1 LNHDA and CDR2 SQIVND (reference sequence). CDR3 amino acids: CASTTGNYGYTF. The CDR3 DNA reads TGTGCCAGTACTACTGGGAACTATGGCTACACCTTC.

The chain recombines TRBV6-1 with TRBJ1-5; D is unclear. Trimming took 6 bases from V and 6 from J, leaving 9 bases between them. CDR1 is MNHNS and CDR2 is SASEGT in the germline V gene. CDR3 length: 12 amino acids. In DNA form, the CDR3 reads TGTGCCAGCAGCCCGGGGTTTCAGCCCCAGCATTTT. Translating it yields CASSPGFQPQHF.

The gene calls are TRBV4-3 and TRBJ1-6; maybe TRBD1 (6 bases). Germline V gene sequence: CDR1 LGHNA, CDR2 YSLEER. This CDR3 has 16 amino acids. V lost 2 bases, J lost 7 bases, and 15 bases lay in between. The DNA of the CDR3 is TGCGCCAGCAGCCAATTTATTCAGGGGCACAATTCACCCCTCCACTTT. Translated: CASSQFIQGHNSPLHF.

The chain joins TRBV7-9 to TRBJ2-1; either TRBD1 or TRBD2 may fit D (5 bases each). This CDR3 region has 14 residues. Trimming took 7 bases from V and 0 from J, leaving 10 bases between them. Germline V gives CDR1 SEHNR, CDR2 FQNEAQ (reference sequence). The CDR3 sequence: CASKGPSSYNEQFF. The CDR3 region has the DNA TGTGCCAGCAAGGGACCGAGCTCCTACAATGAGCAGTTCTTC.